This T cell receptor (beta chain) originates from a study of blood T cell repertoires in COVID-19. Across the whole study: There were acute and convalescent COVID-19 samples, and they came from the United States, Italy and Spain.

Per the study methods: How many nucleated cells were present was estimated from reference gene primer amplification. The table came from immunoSEQ multiplex PCR; TCRdb's copy has only in-frame clones and leaves some out. V and J calls and clone size are copied from that table; D and trimming were computed from the DNA. The sample has 75,000 or so clones, almost 85% seen once. The trim removed 4 bases at V and 1 base at J, leaving 6 bases unmatched. Germline assignment: CDR1 SGHRS and CDR2 YFSETQ. The CDR3 sequence is 16 residues long. Sequenced material: peripheral blood. The sequence derives from a man in his 60s with acute or convalescent COVID-19. The chain has TRBV5-1 and TRBJ2-1; 9 positions match TRBD2. CDR3: CASSQNSGGSYNEQFF. The CDR3 DNA reads TGCGCCAGCAGCCAAAATAGCGGGGGTTCCTACAATGAGCAGTTCTTC.